A single sample gave rise to the 7 T cell receptor beta chains below, sequenced in a study of shared clonotypes between healthy human individuals. Method: immunoSEQ multiplex PCR; TCRdb's copy keeps in-frame clones and lacks some. The sample includes over 950,000 clones, 60% to 85% of them seen just once. The sequencing sample was made of memory CD4+ T cells from PBMCs. Subset described: CD45RA-negative fraction. Every receptor here comes from a man between 18 and 35 years old in good health. Some clones in this sample may be carry-over from other donors' samples.

This chain joins TRBV2 and TRBJ2-7; D gene unclear. CDR3 length: 13 amino acids. The V end was cut by 6 bases, the J end by 3 bases, with 12 bases between. Germline V CDR1 and CDR2: SNHLY, FYNNEI. The CDR3 protein is CASSRRDDYEQYF. The CDR3 nucleotides are TGTGCCAGCAGCAGAAGGGATGACTACGAGCAGTACTTC.

As for this clone: Other DNA sequences within the sample encode an identical CDR3. The rearrangement joins TRBV7-2 to TRBJ2-3, with 9 bases lining up with TRBD2. Germline-derived CDR1 and CDR2 are SGHTA and FQGNSA. V gave up 4 bases and J gave up 3 bases; unmatched junction bases: 5. CDR3 length: 15 residues. CDR3 in amino acids: CASSSGTSRTDTQYF. CDR3 nucleotides: TGTGCCAGCAGCTCCGGGACTAGCCGGACAGATACGCAGTATTTT.

The gene calls are TRBV2 and TRBJ2-1, with 8 bases that match TRBD2. Germline values: CDR1 SNHLY, CDR2 FYNNEI. V lost 5 bases to trimming and J lost 4 bases; unmatched junction nucleotides: 22. This CDR3 is built from 20 residues. For the CDR3, the DNA is TGTGCCAGCAGTTCCCCCGCTGGCGGGAGGACCCCTAATTATTACAATGAGCAGTTCTTC. It specifies CASSSPAGGRTPNYYNEQFF.

In this sample, this clone turned up a few times. The chain combines TRBV25-1 with TRBJ1-4; a possible D gene is TRBD1 (6 bases). Germline loops: CDR1 MGHDK, CDR2 SYGVNS. V lost 2 bases to trimming and J lost 6 bases, with 10 bases between them. This CDR3 is 14 amino acids long. CDR3 DNA sequence: TGTGCCAGCAGTGAAGGACAGTTAGATGAAAAACTGTTTTTT. Its protein is CASSEGQLDEKLFF.

The chain employs TRBV15 and TRBJ2-7; TRBD2 matches at 7 bases. V lost 0 bases, J lost 6 bases, and 11 bases stayed unmatched. The V gene's germline CDR1 is LNHNV and CDR2 YYDKDF (reference sequence). This CDR3 has 16 amino acids. The CDR3: CATSRDLSREWSEQYF. CDR3 DNA sequence: TGTGCCACCAGCAGAGATCTTTCGCGGGAGTGGAGCGAGCAGTACTTC.

This clone was counted a few times. The chain uses TRBV4-1 and TRBJ1-2; D remains ambiguous. The ends were cut back, 4 bases at V and 7 bases at J, with 19 bases in the middle. The CDR3 has 15 residues. CDR1 and CDR2 from the germline V gene are MGHRA and YSYEKL. The CDR3 region is CASSPPLAGSAGYTF. CDR3 sequence (DNA): TGCGCCAGCAGCCCCCCTCTCGCTGGTAGTGCTGGCTACACCTTC.

In the case of this clone: Other DNA sequences in this specimen translate into the identical CDR3. The CDR3 is CASSVQGGNQPQHF. CDR3 DNA: TGTGCCAGCAGCGTCCAAGGGGGGAATCAGCCCCAGCATTTT. This sequence joins TRBV9 and TRBJ1-5; perhaps TRBD1 as D (6 bases). The CDR3 totals 14 residues. The ends were cut back, 2 bases at V and 4 bases at J, with 10 bases in the middle. Germline CDR1 SGDLS, CDR2 YYNGEE.